A single sample gave rise to the 12 T cell receptor beta chains below, sequenced in a study of T cell responses to AZD1222 COVID-19 vaccine. Clones were sequenced by immunoSEQ multiplex PCR, and TCRdb holds only the in-frame ones, with some missing. Here the sample spans roughly 50,000 clones, 80% to 90% being singletons. The sequencing here drew on peripheral blood, taken 28 days after the second AZD1222 dose. These receptors all come from an adult who received the AZD1222 COVID-19 vaccine.

The chain uses TRBV27 and TRBJ2-5; tentative D call: TRBD1 (5 bases). The germline V and J ends were trimmed by 3 bases and 6 bases, with 14 bases remaining between them. This CDR3 contains 14 residues. Germline assignment: CDR1 MNHEY and CDR2 SMNVEV (reference sequence). CDR3 region: CASSLRRMGQTQYF. Written as DNA, the CDR3 is TGTGCCAGCAGTTTGCGCAGGATGGGGCAGACCCAGTACTTC.

This chain links TRBV4-3 with TRBJ2-2; TRBD2 matches 12 bases. This CDR3 is 18 amino acids long. The junction had 11 bases not matched to a gene; V was cut back by 4 bases and J by 5 bases. Germline loops: CDR1 LGHNA, CDR2 YSLEER. The CDR3 DNA reads as TGCGCCAGCAGCCGGAACGTTCGACTAGCGGGAGATACCGGGGAGCTGTTTTTT. It specifies CASSRNVRLAGDTGELFF.

The V gene is TRBV4-3, the J gene TRBJ2-1, with D perhaps matching TRBD2 (6 bases). Trimming shortened V by 0 bases and J by 10 bases, and 25 bases separated the two germline ends. CDR1 is LGHNA, CDR2 YSLEER, per germline. This CDR3 comprises 18 residues. CDR3 region: CASSQDLGARLGVSEQFF. In nucleotides, the CDR3 is TGCGCCAGCAGCCAAGATTTGGGCGCGCGACTAGGTGTAAGCGAGCAGTTCTTC.

The chain has TRBV7-9 and TRBJ2-7, with D maybe TRBD1 (5 bases). V was pared by 5 bases and J by 6 bases, with 23 bases between. CDR1 and CDR2 from the germline V gene are SEHNR and FQNEAQ (reference sequence). The CDR3 has 16 residues. The CDR3 DNA reads as TGTGCCAGCAGCACGGGTTTTGATACTAAGGGGCCCGAGCAGTACTTC. Translated, it gives CASSTGFDTKGPEQYF.

This clone was recorded a few times. This chain joins TRBV6-5 and TRBJ2-7, with a tentative D call TRBD2 (5 bases). This CDR3 is built from 15 residues. The germline V and J ends were trimmed by 5 bases and 5 bases, with 19 bases remaining between them. Germline V gene data show CDR1 as MNHEY and CDR2 as SVGAGI. The DNA for the CDR3 is TGTGCCAGCAGTCCCTGGGTGCGGGCTGACAACGAGCAGTACTTC. Encoded protein: CASSPWVRADNEQYF.

For the CDR3, the DNA is TGTGCCAGCACGTTGGCGGAAGCCTACGAGCAGTACTTC. It yields the protein CASTLAEAYEQYF. The chain uses TRBV7-9 and TRBJ2-7; no firm D call. Looked up from germline, CDR1 is SEHNR and CDR2 is FQNEAQ (reference sequence). With 7 bases removed from V and 2 bases from J, the gap between germline ends came to 12 bases. There are 13 residues in the CDR3.

CDR3 amino acids: CASSLASSRYEQYF. CDR3 DNA sequence: TGCGCCAGCAGCTTGGCCAGTAGCCGCTACGAGCAGTACTTC. The chain links TRBV5-1 to TRBJ2-7, with D hard to call. V lost 0 bases and J lost 3, with 10 bases in between. The CDR3 spans 14 residues. Germline V gene sequence: CDR1 SGHRS, CDR2 YFSETQ.

The gene calls are TRBV19 and TRBJ1-3; D is possibly TRBD1 (6 bases). Germline V gene data show CDR1 as LNHDA and CDR2 as SQIVND (reference sequence). The length of the CDR3 is 17 residues. Trimming left V 5 bases short and J 0 bases short, with 17 bases between. The CDR3 region is CASSSWDTSSSGNTIYF. The CDR3 DNA reads TGTGCCAGTAGTTCCTGGGACACCTCGAGCTCTGGAAACACCATATATTTT.

This clone was detected once. V and J are TRBV7-9 and TRBJ1-2; tentative D call: TRBD1 (6 bases). Germline loops: CDR1 SEHNR, CDR2 FQNEAQ (reference sequence). Trimming cost V 5 bases and J 5 bases, with 9 bases left between them. The CDR3 is 12 amino acids. The CDR3 reads CASSLDSYGYTF. The CDR3 region has the DNA TGTGCCAGCAGCCTGGACAGTTATGGCTACACCTTC.

For this clone: One junction end does not reproduce the germline sequence, and a read error may be involved. The V gene is TRBV14, the J gene TRBJ1-2, with 7 nucleotides matching TRBD1. Per germline, CDR1 SGHDN and CDR2 FVKESK. The CDR3 is 13 residues long. The CDR3 sequence: CASRQDRVGGYTF. CDR3 DNA: TGTGCCAGCAGGCAAGACAGGGTTGGTGGCTACACCTTC.

The chain couples TRBV3-1 (or the pseudogene TRBV3-2) to TRBJ2-3, with D possibly matching TRBD1 (6 bases). Germline values: CDR1 LGHDT, CDR2 YNNKEL (reference sequence). The CDR3 totals 13 residues. V gave up 1 base and J gave up 4 bases, with 6 bases separating them. CDR3: CASSQGTADTQYF. Written as DNA, the CDR3 is TGTGCCAGCAGCCAAGGGACAGCAGATACGCAGTATTTT.

This rearrangement joins TRBV28 to TRBJ1-5; D is uncertain. The CDR3 covers 12 residues. V lost 7 bases to trimming and J lost 4 bases, with 8 bases between them. Germline V CDR1 and CDR2: MDHEN, SYDVKM. The CDR3: CASMEGNQPQHF. CDR3 nucleotide sequence: TGTGCCAGCATGGAGGGAAATCAGCCCCAGCATTTT.